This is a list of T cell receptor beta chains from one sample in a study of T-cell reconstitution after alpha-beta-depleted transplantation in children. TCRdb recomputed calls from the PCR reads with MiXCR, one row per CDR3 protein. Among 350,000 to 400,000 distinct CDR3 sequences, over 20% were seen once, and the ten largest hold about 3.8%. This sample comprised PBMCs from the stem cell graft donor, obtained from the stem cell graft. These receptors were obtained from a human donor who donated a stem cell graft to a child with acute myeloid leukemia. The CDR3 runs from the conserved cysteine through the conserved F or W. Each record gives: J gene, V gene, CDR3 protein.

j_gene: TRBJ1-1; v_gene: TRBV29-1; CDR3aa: CSVVTATEAFF
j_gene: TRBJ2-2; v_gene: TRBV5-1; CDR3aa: CASSLGLASGELFF
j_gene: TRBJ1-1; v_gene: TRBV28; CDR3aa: CASSFSLGTGNTEAFF
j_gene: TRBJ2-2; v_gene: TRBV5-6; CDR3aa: CATQGSPKPGELFF
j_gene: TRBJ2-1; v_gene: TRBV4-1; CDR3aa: CASSQRAWASGGSSYNEQFF
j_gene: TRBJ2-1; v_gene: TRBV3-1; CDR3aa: CASSSRREQFF
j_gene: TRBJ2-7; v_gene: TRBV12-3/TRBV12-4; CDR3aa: CASSPEYEQYF
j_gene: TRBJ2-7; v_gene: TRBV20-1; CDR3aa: CSALDSNEQYF
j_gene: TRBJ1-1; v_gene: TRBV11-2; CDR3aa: CASSLTGAMNTEAFF
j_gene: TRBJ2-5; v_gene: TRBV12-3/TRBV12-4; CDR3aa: CASTTTGRETQYF
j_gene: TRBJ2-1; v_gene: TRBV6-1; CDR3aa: CASRPYGTVYNEQFF
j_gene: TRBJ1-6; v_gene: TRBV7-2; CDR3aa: CASSLLQGARSPLHF
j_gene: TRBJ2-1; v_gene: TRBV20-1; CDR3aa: CSARDGTSGVSSYNEQFF
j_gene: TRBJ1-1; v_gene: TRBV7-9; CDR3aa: CANTFQTGGTEAFF
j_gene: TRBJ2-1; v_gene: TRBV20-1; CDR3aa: CSALDRVQVF
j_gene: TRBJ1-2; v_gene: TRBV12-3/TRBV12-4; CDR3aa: CASTPPYKNYGYTF
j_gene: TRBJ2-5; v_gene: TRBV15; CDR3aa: CATSRATWWREETQYF
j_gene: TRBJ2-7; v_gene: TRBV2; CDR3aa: CASSFTEYEQYF
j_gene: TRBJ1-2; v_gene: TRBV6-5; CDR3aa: CASSYFDRDDGYTF
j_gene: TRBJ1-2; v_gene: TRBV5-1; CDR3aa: CASSLSRGSYGYTF
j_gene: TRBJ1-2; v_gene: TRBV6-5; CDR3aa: CASSSPGQEDYTF
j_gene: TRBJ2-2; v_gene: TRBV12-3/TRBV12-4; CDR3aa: CASSLDRGAEGELFF
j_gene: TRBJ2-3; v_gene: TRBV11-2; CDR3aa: CASSSPLGGRSSTDAQYF
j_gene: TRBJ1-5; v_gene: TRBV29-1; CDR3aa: CSVQTGGNQPQHF
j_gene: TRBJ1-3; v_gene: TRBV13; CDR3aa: CASSGGGDPGNTIYF
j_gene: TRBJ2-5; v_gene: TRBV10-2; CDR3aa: CASSESPPSGRARETQCF
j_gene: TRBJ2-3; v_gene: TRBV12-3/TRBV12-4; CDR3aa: CASSTRPISTDTQYF
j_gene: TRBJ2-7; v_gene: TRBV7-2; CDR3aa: CASSYPWVLREQYF
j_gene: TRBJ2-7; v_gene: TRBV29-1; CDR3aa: CSVGEPDRGLSYEQYF
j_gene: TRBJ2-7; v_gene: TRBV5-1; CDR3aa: CASSLGAGSGEQYF
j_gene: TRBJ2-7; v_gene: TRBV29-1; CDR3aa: CSVGSREQYF
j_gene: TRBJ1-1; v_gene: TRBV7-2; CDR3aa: CASSLDGGMNTEAFF
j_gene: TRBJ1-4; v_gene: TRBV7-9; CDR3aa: CASSPGAGEKLFF
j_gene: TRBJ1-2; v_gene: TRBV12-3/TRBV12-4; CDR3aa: CASSLGGGGPSYGYTF
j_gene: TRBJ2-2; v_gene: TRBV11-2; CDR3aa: CASSLGGHHLNWGGELFF
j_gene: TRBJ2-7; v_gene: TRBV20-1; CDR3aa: CSARVPTSGRDEQYF
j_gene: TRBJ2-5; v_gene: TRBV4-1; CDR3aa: CASSQEIGGETQYF
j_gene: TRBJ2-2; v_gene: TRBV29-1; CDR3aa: CSVDPGTGDTGELFF
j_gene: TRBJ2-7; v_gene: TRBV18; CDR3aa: CASSQQPYEQYF